Listed below are T cell receptor beta chains from one sample, sequenced in a study of T cell responses to AZD1222 COVID-19 vaccine. Some clones are missing from TCRdb's copy, which holds only in-frame ones; the method was immunoSEQ multiplex PCR. The sample records roughly 150,000 clones, more than 80% being singletons. Here the sequenced sample was peripheral blood, taken on day 0 of AZD1222 vaccination. Receptors were obtained from an adult in good health. The CDR3 runs from the conserved cysteine through the conserved F or W. D genes are given only for firm matches. Not all rows give a size; the values are once, few, many and, for expanded clones, a class.

v_gene	j_gene	abundance	d_gene	CDR3aa	CDR3nt
TRBV5-1	TRBJ1-4	.	.	CASSGGNYIEKLFF	TGCGCCAGCAGCGGCGGGAACTATATCGAAAAACTGTTTTTT
TRBV9	TRBJ2-2	few	.	CASSVATGIRTGELFF	TGTGCCAGCAGCGTAGCGACAGGTATTCGAACCGGGGAGCTGTTTTTT
TRBV5-1	TRBJ1-1	.	.	CASSSNRRIMNTEAFF	TGCGCCAGCAGCTCTAACAGGAGAATCATGAACACTGAAGCTTTCTTT
TRBV28	TRBJ2-2	.	.	CASGVTRATSNTGELFF	TGTGCCAGTGGGGTAACTCGGGCCACCTCGAACACCGGGGAGCTGTTTTTT
TRBV5-4	TRBJ1-2	.	.	CASSLTVGYGYTF	TGTGCCAGCAGCTTGACAGTGGGCTATGGCTACACCTTC
TRBV5-6	TRBJ2-7	.	.	CASSPGLSSYEQYF	TGTGCCAGCAGTCCGGGACTGAGTTCCTACGAGCAGTACTTC
TRBV5-6	TRBJ2-6	.	.	CASSSGTLTSGANVLTF	TGTGCCAGCAGCTCCGGGACACTAACCTCTGGGGCCAACGTCCTGACTTTC
TRBV19	TRBJ1-1	.	TRBD1	CASRNYRGSNTEAFF	TGTGCCAGTAGAAACTACAGGGGATCGAACACTGAAGCTTTCTTT
TRBV19	TRBJ1-6	.	.	CASSGQAPVEPLHF	TGTGCCAGTAGCGGCCAGGCACCCGTGGAGCCCCTCCACTTT
TRBV9	TRBJ1-1	.	TRBD1	CASSGTGVTEAFF	TGTGCCAGCAGCGGGACAGGGGTCACTGAAGCTTTCTTT
TRBV18	TRBJ1-2	.	TRBD1	CASSQEQGAHPYGYTF	TGTGCCAGCTCACAGGAACAGGGGGCGCATCCCTATGGCTACACCTTC
TRBV7-8	TRBJ2-2	.	TRBD2	CASSPSGGAYGELFF	TGTGCCAGCAGCCCTAGCGGGGGGGCCTACGGGGAGCTGTTTTTT
TRBV9	TRBJ1-1	once	TRBD1	CASSVEQGSQAFF	TGTGCCAGCAGCGTGGAACAGGGGTCCCAAGCTTTCTTT
TRBV7-3	TRBJ2-1	.	.	CASSSPLGQNMASYNEQFF	TGTGCCAGCAGCTCCCCCCTGGGACAAAATATGGCCTCCTACAATGAGCAGTTCTTC
TRBV20-1	TRBJ1-3	.	.	CSASRDSGNTIYF	TGCAGTGCTAGTAGGGACTCTGGAAACACCATATATTTT
TRBV6-5	TRBJ1-2	.	.	CASRVNYGYTF	TGTGCCAGCAGGGTAAACTATGGCTACACCTTC
TRBV18	TRBJ1-2	.	.	CASSSTGLDGYTF	TGTGCCAGCTCATCCACAGGGTTGGATGGCTACACCTTC
TRBV10-3	TRBJ1-4	.	.	CAISPGANEKLFF	TGTGCCATCAGTCCCGGGGCTAATGAAAAACTGTTTTTT
TRBV4-1	TRBJ1-5	.	TRBD1	CASSQPGQKTQPQHF	TGCGCCAGCAGCCAGCCGGGACAGAAGACTCAGCCCCAGCATTTT
TRBV5-4	TRBJ1-1	.	TRBD1	CASSLGQGEAFF	TGTGCCAGCAGCCTCGGACAGGGTGAAGCTTTCTTT
TRBV15	TRBJ2-4	.	TRBD1	CATSRDQDAGTDKNIQYF	TGTGCCACCAGCAGAGATCAAGACGCAGGGACAGACAAAAACATTCAGTACTTC
TRBV30	TRBJ1-2	few	.	CAWSSTEKYNYGYTF	TGTGCCTGGAGTTCAACAGAGAAATATAACTATGGCTACACCTTC
TRBV7-8	TRBJ1-1	.	TRBD1	CASSKWDSEAFF	TGTGCCAGCAGCAAATGGGACAGTGAAGCTTTCTTT
TRBV9	TRBJ1-2	.	.	CASSVDGAGYTF	TGTGCCAGCAGCGTGGACGGGGCAGGCTACACCTTC
TRBV5-1	TRBJ2-7	.	.	CASSLEPGRDEQYF	TGCGCCAGCAGCTTGGAGCCAGGTCGCGACGAGCAGTACTTC
TRBV5-1	TRBJ1-5	.	.	CASSIGTPGGNQPQHF	TGCGCCAGCAGCATCGGGACTCCGGGGGGCAATCAGCCCCAGCATTTT
TRBV4-1	TRBJ2-1	.	.	CASSQDWGGQYNEQFF	TGCGCCAGCAGCCAAGATTGGGGGGGCCAATACAATGAGCAGTTCTTC
TRBV3-1/TRBV3-2	TRBJ1-1	.	.	CASSQGTDSGEAFF	TGTGCCAGCAGCCAAGGCACCGACTCGGGGGAAGCTTTCTTT
TRBV3-1/TRBV3-2	TRBJ1-6	once	.	CASSHAGIYNSPLHF	TGTGCCAGCAGCCATGCCGGGATCTATAATTCACCCCTCCACTTT
TRBV14	TRBJ1-2	.	TRBD1	CASSRSLRGLDGYTF	TGTGCCAGCAGCCGGTCGCTCAGGGGGCTGGATGGCTACACCTTC
TRBV9	TRBJ2-1	.	TRBD2	CASSAPGTSRWVEQFF	TGTGCCAGCAGCGCCCCCGGGACTAGTCGGTGGGTTGAGCAGTTCTTC
TRBV28	TRBJ1-5	.	.	CASSSAGGNQPQHF	TGTGCCAGCAGTTCTGCAGGGGGCAATCAGCCCCAGCATTTT
TRBV6-6	TRBJ1-1	.	.	CASSFQGENTEAFF	TGTGCCAGCAGTTTTCAGGGTGAGAACACTGAAGCTTTCTTT
TRBV19	TRBJ1-1	.	.	CASSLKGTGPRAFF	TGTGCCAGTAGCCTAAAAGGTACGGGACCAAGAGCTTTCTTT
TRBV7-8	TRBJ2-1	few	TRBD1	CASSSSGTGESYNEQFF	TGTGCCAGCAGCTCCTCCGGGACAGGGGAAAGCTACAATGAGCAGTTCTTC
TRBV2	TRBJ1-6	.	TRBD1	CASSEGGQVSYNSPLHF	TGTGCCAGCAGTGAAGGGGGACAGGTCTCCTATAATTCACCCCTCCACTTT
TRBV6-5	TRBJ1-1	.	.	CASSPSFSTEAFF	TGTGCCAGCAGTCCGTCTTTTTCCACTGAAGCTTTCTTT
TRBV5-1	TRBJ2-3	.	TRBD2	CASSWSSGVLDTQYF	TGCGCCAGCAGCTGGTCTAGCGGGGTTTTAGATACGCAGTATTTT
TRBV28	TRBJ1-2	.	.	CASSPHDFNYGYTF	TGTGCCAGCAGCCCCCACGACTTTAACTATGGCTACACCTTC
TRBV30	TRBJ1-2	.	TRBD1	CAWSVQGGLAF	TGTGCCTGGAGTGTACAAGGGGGCTTGGCCTTC
TRBV28	TRBJ2-1	.	.	CASRPQGEGSNEQFF	TGTGCCAGCAGACCACAGGGAGAGGGGAGCAATGAGCAGTTCTTC
TRBV5-1	TRBJ1-3	.	TRBD1	CASSTGGTAGNTIYF	TGCGCCAGCAGTACCGGGGGGACAGCTGGAAACACCATATATTTT
TRBV5-8	TRBJ1-1	.	TRBD1	CASSFRTGGNTEAFF	TGTGCCAGCAGCTTTCGGACAGGCGGGAACACTGAAGCTTTCTTT
TRBV30	TRBJ1-2	.	TRBD1	CAWRDRGRGYGYTF	TGTGCCTGGAGGGACAGGGGGCGGGGCTATGGCTACACCTTC
TRBV7-9	TRBJ1-1	once	.	CASSQNNRLLNTEAFF	TGTGCCAGCAGCCAAAACAATCGGCTCTTGAACACTGAAGCTTTCTTT
TRBV28	TRBJ2-1	.	.	CASPPDLRDNYNEQFF	TGTGCCAGCCCCCCGGACCTTCGAGATAACTACAATGAGCAGTTCTTC
TRBV6-5	TRBJ2-7	.	TRBD1	CASSRTGMSSYEQYF	TGTGCCAGCAGTCGGACAGGGATGAGCTCCTACGAGCAGTACTTC
TRBV28	TRBJ2-2	.	.	CASTRGGTGELFF	TGTGCCAGCACTCGTGGCGGAACCGGGGAGCTGTTTTTT
TRBV6-1	TRBJ2-3	.	TRBD2	CASSEAASGGADTQYF	TGTGCCAGCAGTGAAGCAGCCAGCGGGGGGGCAGATACGCAGTATTTT
TRBV6-5	TRBJ2-3	.	TRBD2	CASIGTSGPDTQYF	TGTGCCAGCATCGGGACTAGCGGGCCAGATACGCAGTATTTT
TRBV29-1	TRBJ1-1	.	.	CSVVIPGHKNTEAFF	TGCAGCGTTGTAATTCCGGGACACAAGAACACTGAAGCTTTCTTT
TRBV6-1	TRBJ2-7	once	.	CASSAWEGRGGYEQYF	TGTGCCAGCAGTGCCTGGGAAGGCAGGGGTGGATACGAGCAGTACTTC